The entry that follows covers one TCR beta chain sequence. Its antigen remains unidentified. CDR1 is SGHTA and CDR2 is FQGNSA in the germline V gene. This CDR3 spans 12 amino acids. V was cut by 2 bases and J by 4 bases, with 3 bases left in between. These data come from a study of T cell repertoires in ileal Crohn's disease. TCRdb keeps only in-frame clones here, not all; method: immunoSEQ multiplex PCR. The sample contains about 1,100 clones, 75% to 90% of which appear only once. General study findings and limits: High-frequency clones were more common in sorted CD8 than CD4 cells.

The sorted cells were lamina propria lymphocytes from surgical specimens, first isolated by density gradient. The source material was CD4+ T cells sorted from the ileum. This receptor was identified in an adult with Crohn's disease. The chain joins TRBV7-2 to TRBJ2-4; D gene uncertain. CDR3 in amino acids: CASSLSKNIQYF. The CDR3 bases are TGTGCCAGCAGCTTATCGAAAAACATTCAGTACTTC.